The clone carrying this T cell receptor beta chain came up a few times. CDR3 length: 16 amino acids. Germline assignment: CDR1 SEHNR and CDR2 FQNEAQ (reference sequence). Trimming took off 1 base at V and 8 bases at J, with 17 bases between the two ends. This sample was included in a study of glioma-infiltrating T cells after dendritic cell vaccination. The protocol was immunoSEQ multiplex PCR, while the TCRdb copy is restricted to in-frame clones and leaves out a portion. The repertoire has fewer than 85,000 clones, under 90% of them found once; the top ten carry around 8%. The rearrangement links TRBV7-9 to TRBJ1-4; unclear D gene. This receptor was taken from a human donor with glioblastoma. The material was blood, obtained before dendritic cell vaccination. Here the CDR3 DNA reads TGTGCCAGCAGCTTAGGGGCTGGCGGGGAATGGGAAAAACTGTTTTTT. Its protein is CASSLGAGGEWEKLFF.